This TCR beta chain is drawn from a study of patients and donors after allogeneic stem cell transplantation (dated by TCRdb to 2018 to 2021). Concerning this clonotype itself: Its antigen is not yet known. Base qualities were left out, and no much larger clone turns up one base away.

From its cysteine to its phenylalanine, the CDR3 spans 16 amino acids. Just CDR3 DNA is preserved here, 48 bases in frame from base 1. As encoded in the germline V gene, CDR1 is MDHEN while CDR2 is SYDVKM. The germline V and J ends show losses of 5 bases and 0 bases respectively, and no gene match explains 9 bases of the junction. The protocol used for the library was RT-PCR. Sequencing instrument: NextSeq 550. TCRdb redid the processing of the public reads, applying fastp at Q25 and MiXCR, and retained in-frame beta chains. Rows merge per CDR3 protein into single entries with the most common DNA and genes. The sample records around 200,000 distinct CDR3 sequences, about 38% of which are singletons. Around a tenth of the sample goes to the ten largest clones.

Sequencing was done on a sample of blood, either unsorted or a sorted T cell fraction (not recorded which). The TCR sequence derives from a human donor who was either an allogeneic HSCT recipient or a stem cell or donor lymphocyte infusion donor (not recorded which). It is not recorded whose cells these are; they may come from a transplant donor. The chain uses TRBV28 and TRBJ1-1; the central 7 bases match TRBD1. The DNA sequence reads TGTGCCAGCAGTCCGAACCCGGGACAGATGAACACTGAAGCTTTCTTT. This encodes CASSPNPGQMNTEAFF.